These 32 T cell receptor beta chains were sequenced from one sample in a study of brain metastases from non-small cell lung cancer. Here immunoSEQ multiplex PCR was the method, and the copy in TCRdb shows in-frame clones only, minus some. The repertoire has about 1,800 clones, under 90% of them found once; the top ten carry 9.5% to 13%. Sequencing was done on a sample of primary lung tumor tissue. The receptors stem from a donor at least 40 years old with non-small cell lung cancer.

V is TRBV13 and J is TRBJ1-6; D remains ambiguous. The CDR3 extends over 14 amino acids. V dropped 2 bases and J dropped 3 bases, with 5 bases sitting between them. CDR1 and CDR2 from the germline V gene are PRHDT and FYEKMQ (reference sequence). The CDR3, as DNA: TGTGCCAGCAGCTTACCGGGCTATAATTCACCCCTCCACTTT. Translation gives CASSLPGYNSPLHF.

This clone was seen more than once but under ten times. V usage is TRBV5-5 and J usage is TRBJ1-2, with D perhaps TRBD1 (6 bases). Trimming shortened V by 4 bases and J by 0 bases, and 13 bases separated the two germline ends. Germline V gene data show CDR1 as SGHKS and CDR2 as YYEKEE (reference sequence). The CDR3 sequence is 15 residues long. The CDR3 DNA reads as TGTGCCAGCAGCCCCGGACAGACAACTAACTATGGCTACACCTTC. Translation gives CASSPGQTTNYGYTF.

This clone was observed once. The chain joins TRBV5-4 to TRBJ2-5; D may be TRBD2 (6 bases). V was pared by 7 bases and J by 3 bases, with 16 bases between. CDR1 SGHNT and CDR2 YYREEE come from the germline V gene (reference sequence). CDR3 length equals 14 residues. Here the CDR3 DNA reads TGTGCCAGCGGGATTCCGGGAGTCAAAGAGACCCAGTACTTC. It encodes CASGIPGVKETQYF.

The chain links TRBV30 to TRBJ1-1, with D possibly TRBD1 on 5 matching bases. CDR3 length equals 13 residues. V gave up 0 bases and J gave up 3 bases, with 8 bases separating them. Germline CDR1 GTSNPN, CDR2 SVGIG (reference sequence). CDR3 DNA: TGTGCCTGGAGTGTGGAAGGGGACACTGAAGCTTTCTTT. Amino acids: CAWSVEGDTEAFF.

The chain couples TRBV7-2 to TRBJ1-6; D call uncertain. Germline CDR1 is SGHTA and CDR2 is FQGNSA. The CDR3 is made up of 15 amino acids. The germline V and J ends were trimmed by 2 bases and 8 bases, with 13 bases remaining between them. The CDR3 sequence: CASSLFPNGDSPLHF. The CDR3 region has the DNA TGTGCCAGCAGCTTATTTCCGAATGGGGATTCACCCCTCCACTTT.

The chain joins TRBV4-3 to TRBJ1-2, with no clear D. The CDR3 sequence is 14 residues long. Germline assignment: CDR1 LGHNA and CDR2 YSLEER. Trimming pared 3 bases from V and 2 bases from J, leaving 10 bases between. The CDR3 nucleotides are TGCGCCAGCAGCCAGGATGGGTCGAACTATGGCTACACCTTC. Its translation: CASSQDGSNYGYTF.

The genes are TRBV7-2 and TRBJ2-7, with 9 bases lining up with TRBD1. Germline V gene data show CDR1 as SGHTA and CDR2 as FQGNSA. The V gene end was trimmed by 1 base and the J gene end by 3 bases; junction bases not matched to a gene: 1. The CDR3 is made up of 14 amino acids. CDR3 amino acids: CASSLVGQGYEQYF. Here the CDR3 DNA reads TGTGCCAGCAGCTTAGTGGGACAGGGCTACGAGCAGTACTTC.

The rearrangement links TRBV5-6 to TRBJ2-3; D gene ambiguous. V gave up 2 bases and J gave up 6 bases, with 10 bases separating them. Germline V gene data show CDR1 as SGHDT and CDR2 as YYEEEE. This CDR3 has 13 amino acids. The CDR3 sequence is CASSFPPLDTQYF. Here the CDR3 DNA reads TGTGCCAGCAGCTTCCCCCCCTTGGATACGCAGTATTTT.

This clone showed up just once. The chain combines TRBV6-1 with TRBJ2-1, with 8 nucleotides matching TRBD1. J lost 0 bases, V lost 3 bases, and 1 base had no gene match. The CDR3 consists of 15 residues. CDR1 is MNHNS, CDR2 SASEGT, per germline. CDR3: CASSDTGGSYNEQFF. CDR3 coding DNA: TGTGCCAGCAGTGACACAGGGGGCTCCTACAATGAGCAGTTCTTC.

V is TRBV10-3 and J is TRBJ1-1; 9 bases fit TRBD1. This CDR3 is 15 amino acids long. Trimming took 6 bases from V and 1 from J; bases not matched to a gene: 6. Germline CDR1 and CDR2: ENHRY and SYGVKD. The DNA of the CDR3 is TGTGCCATCAGACACCCGGGACAGGGGAACACTGAAGCTTTCTTT. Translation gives CAIRHPGQGNTEAFF.

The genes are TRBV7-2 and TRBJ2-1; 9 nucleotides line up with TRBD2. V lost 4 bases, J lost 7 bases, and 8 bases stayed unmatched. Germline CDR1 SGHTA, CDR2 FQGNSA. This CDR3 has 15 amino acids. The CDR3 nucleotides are TGTGCCAGCAGCTCAACACTTAGCGGGGGAAATGAGCAGTTCTTC. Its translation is CASSSTLSGGNEQFF.

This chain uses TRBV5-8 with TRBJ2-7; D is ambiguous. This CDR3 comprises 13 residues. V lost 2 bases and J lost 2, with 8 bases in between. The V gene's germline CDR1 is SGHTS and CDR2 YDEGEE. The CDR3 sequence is CASSLGKTYEQYF. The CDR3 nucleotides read TGTGCCAGCAGCTTAGGGAAAACCTACGAGCAGTACTTC.

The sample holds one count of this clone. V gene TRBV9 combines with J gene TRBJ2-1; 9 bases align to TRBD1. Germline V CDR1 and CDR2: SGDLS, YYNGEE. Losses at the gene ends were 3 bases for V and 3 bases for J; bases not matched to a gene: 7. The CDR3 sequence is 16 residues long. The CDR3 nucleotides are TGTGCCAGCAGCGCCGAGGGACAGGGCTACTACAATGAGCAGTTCTTC. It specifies CASSAEGQGYYNEQFF.

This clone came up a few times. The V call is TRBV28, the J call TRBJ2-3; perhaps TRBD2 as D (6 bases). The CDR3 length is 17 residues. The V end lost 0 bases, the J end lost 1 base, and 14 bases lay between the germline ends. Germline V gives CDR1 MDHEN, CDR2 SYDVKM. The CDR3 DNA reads TGTGCCAGCAGTTTATGGGCCCCGGGGGAAGGCACAGATACGCAGTATTTT. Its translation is CASSLWAPGEGTDTQYF.

The CDR3 DNA reads as TGTGCCAGCAGCTTGGCCATAGGGGGGGCTTTCGGGTACGAGCAGTACTTC. Protein sequence: CASSLAIGGAFGYEQYF. V and J are TRBV5-5 and TRBJ2-7; D possibly corresponds to TRBD2 (7 bases). Germline loops: CDR1 SGHKS, CDR2 YYEKEE (reference sequence). V lost 0 bases to trimming and J lost 4 bases, with 20 bases between them. The CDR3 is 17 amino acids.

CDR3 DNA: TGTGCCACCAGCCTGCGGACTATTTACACGCAGTATTTT. This sequence encodes CATSLRTIYTQYF. The V gene is TRBV15, the J gene TRBJ2-3, with D possibly being TRBD2 (6 bases). With 5 bases removed from V and 9 bases from J, the gap between germline ends came to 15 bases. This CDR3 has 13 amino acids. Per the germline V gene, CDR1 is LNHNV and CDR2 is YYDKDF (reference sequence).

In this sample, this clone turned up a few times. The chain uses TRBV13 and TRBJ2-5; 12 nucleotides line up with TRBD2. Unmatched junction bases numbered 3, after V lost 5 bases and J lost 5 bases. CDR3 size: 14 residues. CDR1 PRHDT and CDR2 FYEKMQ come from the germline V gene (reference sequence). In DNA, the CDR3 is TGTGCCAGCAGCCTAGCGGGGGGGCGGGAGACCCAGTACTTC. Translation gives CASSLAGGRETQYF.

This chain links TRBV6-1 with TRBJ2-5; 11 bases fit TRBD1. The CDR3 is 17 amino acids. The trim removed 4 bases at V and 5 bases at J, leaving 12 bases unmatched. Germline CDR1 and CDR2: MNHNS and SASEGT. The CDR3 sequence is CASSVGTGGLAVETQYF. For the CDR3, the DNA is TGTGCCAGCAGTGTGGGGACAGGGGGTTTAGCTGTGGAGACCCAGTACTTC.

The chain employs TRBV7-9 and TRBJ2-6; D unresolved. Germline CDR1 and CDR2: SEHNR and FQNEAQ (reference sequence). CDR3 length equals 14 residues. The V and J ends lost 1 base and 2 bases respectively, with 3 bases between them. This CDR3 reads CASSLGTGANVLTF. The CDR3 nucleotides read TGTGCCAGCAGCTTAGGGACTGGGGCCAACGTCCTGACTTTC. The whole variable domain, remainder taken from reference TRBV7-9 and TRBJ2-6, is DTGVSQNPRHKITKRGQNVTFRCDPISEHNRLYWYRQTLGQGPEFLTYFQNEAQLEKSRLLSDRFSAERPKGSFSTLEIQRTEQGDSAMYLCASSLGTGANVLTFGAGSRLTVL.

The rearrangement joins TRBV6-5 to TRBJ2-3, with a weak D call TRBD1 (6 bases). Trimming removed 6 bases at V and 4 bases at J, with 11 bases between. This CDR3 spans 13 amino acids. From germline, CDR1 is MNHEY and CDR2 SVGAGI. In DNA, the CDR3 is TGTGCCAGCAGCGCGTACAGGGCAGATACGCAGTATTTT. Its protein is CASSAYRADTQYF.

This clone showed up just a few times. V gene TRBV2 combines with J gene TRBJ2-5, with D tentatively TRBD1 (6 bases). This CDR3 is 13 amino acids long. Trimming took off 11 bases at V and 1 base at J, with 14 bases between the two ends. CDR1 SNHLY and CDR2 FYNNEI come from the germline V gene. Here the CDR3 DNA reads TGTGCCGGTGGACAGCCGAGCCAAGAGACCCAGTACTTC. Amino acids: CAGGQPSQETQYF.

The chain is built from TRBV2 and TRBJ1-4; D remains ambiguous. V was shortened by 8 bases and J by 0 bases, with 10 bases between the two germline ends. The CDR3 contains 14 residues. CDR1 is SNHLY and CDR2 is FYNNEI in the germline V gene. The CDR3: CASGPQTTNEKLFF. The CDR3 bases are TGTGCCAGCGGCCCCCAAACAACTAATGAAAAACTGTTTTTT.

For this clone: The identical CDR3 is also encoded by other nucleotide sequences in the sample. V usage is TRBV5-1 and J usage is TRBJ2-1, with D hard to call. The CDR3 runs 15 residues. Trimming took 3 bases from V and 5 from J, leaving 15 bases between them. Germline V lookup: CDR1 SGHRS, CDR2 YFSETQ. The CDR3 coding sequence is TGCGCCAGCAGCTCGGTCGGACCTTGGGACAATGAGCAGTTCTTC. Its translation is CASSSVGPWDNEQFF.

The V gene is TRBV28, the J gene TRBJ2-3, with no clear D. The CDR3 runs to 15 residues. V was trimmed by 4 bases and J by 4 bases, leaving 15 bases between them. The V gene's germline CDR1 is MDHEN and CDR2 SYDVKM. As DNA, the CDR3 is TGTGCCAGCAGTTACCGGAAGTCTGGCGCAGATACGCAGTATTTT. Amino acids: CASSYRKSGADTQYF.

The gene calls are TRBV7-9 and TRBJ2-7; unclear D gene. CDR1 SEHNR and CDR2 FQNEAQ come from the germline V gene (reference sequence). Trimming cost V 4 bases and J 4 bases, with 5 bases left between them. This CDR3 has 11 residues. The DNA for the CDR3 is TGTGCCAGCAGCTCCACGTACGAGCAGTACTTC. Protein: CASSSTYEQYF.

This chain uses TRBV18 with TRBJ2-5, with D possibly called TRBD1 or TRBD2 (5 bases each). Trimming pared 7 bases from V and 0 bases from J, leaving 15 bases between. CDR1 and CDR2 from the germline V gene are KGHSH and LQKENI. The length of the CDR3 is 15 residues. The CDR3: CASLRGPRDQETQYF. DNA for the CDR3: TGTGCCAGCTTACGGGGCCCAAGGGACCAAGAGACCCAGTACTTC.

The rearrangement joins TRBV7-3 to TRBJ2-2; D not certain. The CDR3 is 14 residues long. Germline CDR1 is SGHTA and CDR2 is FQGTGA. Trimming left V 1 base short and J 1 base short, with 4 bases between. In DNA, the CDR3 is TGTGCCAGCAGCTTAATCAGGAACACCGGGGAGCTGTTTTTT. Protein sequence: CASSLIRNTGELFF.

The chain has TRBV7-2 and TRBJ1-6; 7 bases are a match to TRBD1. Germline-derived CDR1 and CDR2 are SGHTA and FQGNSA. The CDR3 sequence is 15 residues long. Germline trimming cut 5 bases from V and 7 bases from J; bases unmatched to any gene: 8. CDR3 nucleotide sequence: TGTGCCAGCAGCACCCGGACAGGCTCAAATTCACCCCTCCACTTT. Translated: CASSTRTGSNSPLHF.

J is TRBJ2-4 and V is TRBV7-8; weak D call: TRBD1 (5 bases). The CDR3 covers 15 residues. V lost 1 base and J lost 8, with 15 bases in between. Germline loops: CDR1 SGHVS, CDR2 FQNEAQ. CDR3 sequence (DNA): TGTGCCAGCAGCTTAGGGGGCGAATATATTGACATTCAGTACTTC. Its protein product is CASSLGGEYIDIQYF.

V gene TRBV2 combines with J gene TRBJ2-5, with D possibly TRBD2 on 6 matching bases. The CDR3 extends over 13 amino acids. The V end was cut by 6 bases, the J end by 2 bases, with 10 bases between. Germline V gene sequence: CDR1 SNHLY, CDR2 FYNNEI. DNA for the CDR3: TGTGCCAGCAGCAGGGAGGCACAAGAGACCCAGTACTTC. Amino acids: CASSREAQETQYF. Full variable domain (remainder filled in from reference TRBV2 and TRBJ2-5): EPEVTQTPSHQVTQMGQEVILRCVPISNHLYFYWYRQILGQKVEFLVSFYNNEISEKSEIFDDQFSVERPDGSNFTLKIRSTKLEDSAMYFCASSREAQETQYFGPGTRLLVL.

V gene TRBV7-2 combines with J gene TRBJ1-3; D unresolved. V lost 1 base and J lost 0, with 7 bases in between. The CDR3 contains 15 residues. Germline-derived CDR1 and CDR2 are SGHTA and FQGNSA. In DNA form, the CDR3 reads TGTGCCAGCAGCTTAGGGCAACACTCTGGAAACACCATATATTTT. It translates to CASSLGQHSGNTIYF.

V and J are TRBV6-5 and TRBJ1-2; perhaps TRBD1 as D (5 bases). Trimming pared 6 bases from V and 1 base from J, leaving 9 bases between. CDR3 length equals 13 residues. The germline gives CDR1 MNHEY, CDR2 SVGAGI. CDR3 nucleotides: TGTGCCAGCAGCCTACAGGTTAACTATGGCTACACCTTC. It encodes CASSLQVNYGYTF.